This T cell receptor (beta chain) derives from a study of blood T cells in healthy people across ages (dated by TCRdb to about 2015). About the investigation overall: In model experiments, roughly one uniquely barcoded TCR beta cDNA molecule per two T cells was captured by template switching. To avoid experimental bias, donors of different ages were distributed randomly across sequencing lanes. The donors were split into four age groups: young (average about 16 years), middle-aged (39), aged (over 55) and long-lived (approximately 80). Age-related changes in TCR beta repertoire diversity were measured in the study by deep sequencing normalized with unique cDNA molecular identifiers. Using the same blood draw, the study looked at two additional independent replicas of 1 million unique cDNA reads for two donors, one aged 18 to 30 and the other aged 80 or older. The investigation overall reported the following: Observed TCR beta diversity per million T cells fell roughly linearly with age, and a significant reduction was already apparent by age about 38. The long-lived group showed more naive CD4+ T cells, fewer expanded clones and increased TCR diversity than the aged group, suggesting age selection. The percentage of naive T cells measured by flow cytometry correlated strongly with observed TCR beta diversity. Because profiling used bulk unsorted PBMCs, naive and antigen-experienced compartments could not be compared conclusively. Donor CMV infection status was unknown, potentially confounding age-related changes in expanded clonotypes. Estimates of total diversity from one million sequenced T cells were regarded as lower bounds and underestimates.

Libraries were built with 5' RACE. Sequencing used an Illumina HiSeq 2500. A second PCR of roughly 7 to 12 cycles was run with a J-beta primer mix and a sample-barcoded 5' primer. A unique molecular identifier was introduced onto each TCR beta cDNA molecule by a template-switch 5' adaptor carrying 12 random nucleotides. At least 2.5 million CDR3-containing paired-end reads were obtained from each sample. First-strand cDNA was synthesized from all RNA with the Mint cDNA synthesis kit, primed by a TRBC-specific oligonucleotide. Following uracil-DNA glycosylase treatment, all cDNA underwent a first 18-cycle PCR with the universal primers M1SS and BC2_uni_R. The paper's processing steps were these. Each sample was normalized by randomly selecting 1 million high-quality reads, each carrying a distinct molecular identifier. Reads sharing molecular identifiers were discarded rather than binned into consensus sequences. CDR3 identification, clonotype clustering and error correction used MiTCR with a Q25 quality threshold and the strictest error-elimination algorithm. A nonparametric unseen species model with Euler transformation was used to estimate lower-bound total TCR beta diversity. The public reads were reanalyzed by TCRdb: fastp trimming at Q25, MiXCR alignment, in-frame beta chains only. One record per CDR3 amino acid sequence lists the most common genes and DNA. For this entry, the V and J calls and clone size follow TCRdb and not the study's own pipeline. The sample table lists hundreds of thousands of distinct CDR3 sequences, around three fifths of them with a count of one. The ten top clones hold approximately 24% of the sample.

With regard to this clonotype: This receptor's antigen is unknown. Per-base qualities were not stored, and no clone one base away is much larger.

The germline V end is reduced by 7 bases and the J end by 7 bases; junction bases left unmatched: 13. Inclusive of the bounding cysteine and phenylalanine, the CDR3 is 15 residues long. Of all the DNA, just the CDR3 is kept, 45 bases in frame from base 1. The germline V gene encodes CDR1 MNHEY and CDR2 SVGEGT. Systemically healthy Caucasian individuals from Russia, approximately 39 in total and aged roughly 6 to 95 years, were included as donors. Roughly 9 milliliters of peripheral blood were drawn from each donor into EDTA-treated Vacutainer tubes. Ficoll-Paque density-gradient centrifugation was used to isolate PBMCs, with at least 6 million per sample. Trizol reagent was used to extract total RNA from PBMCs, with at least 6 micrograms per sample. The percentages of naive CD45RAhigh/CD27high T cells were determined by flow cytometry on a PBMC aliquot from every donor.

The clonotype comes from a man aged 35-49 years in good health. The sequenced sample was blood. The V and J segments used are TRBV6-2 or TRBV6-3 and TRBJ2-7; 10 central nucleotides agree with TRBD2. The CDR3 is CASTPASGRANEQYF. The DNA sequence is TGTGCCAGCACCCCAGCTAGCGGGAGAGCGAATGAGCAGTACTTC.